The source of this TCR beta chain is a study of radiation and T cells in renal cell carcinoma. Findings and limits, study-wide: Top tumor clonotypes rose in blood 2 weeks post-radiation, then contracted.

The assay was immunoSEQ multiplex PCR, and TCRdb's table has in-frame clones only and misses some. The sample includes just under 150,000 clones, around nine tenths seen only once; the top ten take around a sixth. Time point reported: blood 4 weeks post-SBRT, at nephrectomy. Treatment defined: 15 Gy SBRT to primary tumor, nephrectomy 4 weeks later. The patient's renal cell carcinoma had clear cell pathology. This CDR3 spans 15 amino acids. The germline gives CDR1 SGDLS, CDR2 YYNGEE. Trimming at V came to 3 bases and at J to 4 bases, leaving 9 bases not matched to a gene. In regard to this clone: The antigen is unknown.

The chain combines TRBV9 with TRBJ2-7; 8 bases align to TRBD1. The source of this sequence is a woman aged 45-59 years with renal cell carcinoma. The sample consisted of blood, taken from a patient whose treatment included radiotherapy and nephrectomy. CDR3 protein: CASSALDRDGYEQYF. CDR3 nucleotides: TGTGCCAGCAGCGCGTTGGACAGGGACGGGTACGAGCAGTACTTC.